This T cell receptor (beta chain) comes out of a study of CD8 T cells in Susac syndrome (dated by TCRdb to between 2019 and 2020). Notes on the research overall: The study used repertoire sequencing to test whether antigen drove CD8+ T cell activation and differentiation in Susac syndrome. The clonality of the CD8+ T cell repertoire was compared across over 10 healthy donors, around 14 Susac syndrome patients and under 18 multiple sclerosis patients. The research as a whole found: The number of individuals in the TCR sequencing and HLA analysis was acknowledged as relatively small.

Peripheral blood CD8+ and CD4+ T cells from healthy donors, Susac syndrome patients and multiple sclerosis patients were profiled by high-throughput TCR beta sequencing. The multiple sclerosis controls were treatment-naive patients whose relapsing-remitting disease, either stable or active, fulfilled the revised McDonald criteria. Bulk CD8+ and CD4+ T cells were purified by magnetic negative isolation, whereas CD8+ TEMRA cells were enriched by FACS. Blood was collected in EDTA tubes and processed within 24 hours, with PBMCs isolated through density gradient centrifugation. PBMCs intended for TCR sequencing were cryopreserved in liquid nitrogen and were subsequently thawed in a 37 degrees C water bath. A purity of at least 90% was achieved for sorted or isolated CD4+, CD8+ and CD8+ TEMRA cells. The sample holds a few counts of this clonotype. There is no known antigen for this receptor. Per-base qualities were not stored, and no clone one base away is much larger.

RNA was extracted using the RNeasy kit, and roughly 0.5 to 1 ug of the RNA was reverse transcribed with random hexamers. The immunoSEQ multiplex PCR assay, covering 54 Vbeta and 13 Jbeta segments, was used to amplify TCR beta CDR3 regions. Bias from PCR amplification was corrected by using a synthetic template baseline for primer optimization and for computational correction. The paper's data handling went like this. Reads were assigned to V, D and J genes according to IMGT and analyzed in immunoSEQ Analyzer, with only productive sequences retained. To calculate clonality, Shannon entropy was normalized by log2 of the number of productive unique sequences and then subtracted from one. For each patient and control, public and private clones were evaluated among the 100 most prevalent clones. Clones were defined as Susac-specific when absent from the healthy and MS cohorts, from over 950 published viral clones and from other ImmuneACCESS disease sequences. TCRdb ran its own pipeline on the public reads, namely fastp trimming at Q25 and MiXCR clone calling, and kept in-frame beta chains. A single entry per CDR3 protein holds the most common genes and DNA from its merged rows. The V and J calls follow TCRdb's processing rather than the paper's. The sample table contains 250,000 to 300,000 distinct CDR3 sequences; only one count was recorded for approximately 89% of them. The biggest ten clones account for 0.18% of the sample.

Relative to germline, V is 0 bases shorter and J is 3 bases shorter, with 9 bases between their ends. The CDR3 measures 15 amino acids from cysteine to phenylalanine. The DNA shown is the 45-base CDR3, in frame from base 1. The germline V gene yields LGHNA for CDR1 and YSLEER for CDR2. The TCR was taken from a human donor with multiple sclerosis. This sequence uses TRBV4-3 and TRBJ1-3; no D gene call is confident. Sequencing input: CD8+ T cells from PBMCs. The DNA reads TGCGCCAGCAGCCAAGATTCAGGTGGTGGAAACACCATATATTTT. It translates as CASSQDSGGGNTIYF.